These 30 T cell receptor beta chains came from one sample sequenced in a study of beta chain features in type 1 diabetes. Overall study results and limits: Shorter TCRB CDR3s, moderately but significantly so, were found in Type 1 diabetes patients in all four CD4+ subsets.

Their target antigens are unknown. The isolated RNA, all of it, was reverse transcribed, so expressed TCRB transcripts were what got sequenced. The data were produced by immunoSEQ multiplex PCR, yet TCRdb's version contains in-frame clones alone and is incomplete. The sample has around 340,000 clones; roughly a tenth are singletons. The sequenced material came from central memory CD4+ T cells from blood. These receptors were taken from a young man with type 1 diabetes.

V gene TRBV7-2 combines with J gene TRBJ1-4; TRBD1 is a possible D gene (6 bases). The CDR3 sequence is 15 residues long. The V gene's germline CDR1 is SGHTA and CDR2 FQGNSA. V was trimmed by 2 bases and J by 6 bases, leaving 13 bases between them. The CDR3 nucleotides are TGTGCCAGCAGCTTAACGGGGCACAGGGATGAAAAACTGTTTTTT. It yields the protein CASSLTGHRDEKLFF.

There are a few counts of this clone. This chain joins TRBV11-2 and TRBJ2-7; possibly TRBD1 for D (5 bases). The germline V gene encodes CDR1 SGHAT and CDR2 FQNNGV. V dropped 0 bases and J dropped 0 bases, with 9 bases sitting between them. CDR3 length equals 15 residues. The CDR3 loop reads CASSLDRATSYEQYF. CDR3 sequence (DNA): TGTGCCAGCAGCTTAGACAGGGCGACCTCCTACGAGCAGTACTTC.

The rearrangement links TRBV7-2 to TRBJ1-5; D gene uncertain. The CDR3 is made up of 12 amino acids. Germline assignment: CDR1 SGHTA and CDR2 FQGNSA. V lost 4 bases to trimming and J lost 5 bases, with 6 bases between them. CDR3 bases: TGTGCCAGCAGCTCCCTCGATCAGCCCCAGCATTTT. Protein: CASSSLDQPQHF.

This clone has a handful of counts. The rearrangement joins TRBV6-1 to TRBJ2-5, with D perhaps matching TRBD1 (6 bases). Germline V gives CDR1 MNHNS, CDR2 SASEGT. The CDR3 spans 13 residues. Trimming cost V 6 bases and J 1 base, with 9 bases left between them. The CDR3 DNA sequence: TGTGCCAGCAGGATGGACAGCCAAGAGACCCAGTACTTC. This translates into CASRMDSQETQYF.

The rearrangement joins TRBV7-8 to TRBJ1-5, with D possibly matching TRBD1 (6 bases). The CDR3 spans 18 residues. V was clipped by 4 bases and J by 1 base, with 20 bases between them. Germline assignment: CDR1 SGHVS and CDR2 FQNEAQ. CDR3 amino acids: CASSSDFRGQGSNQPQHF. In DNA, the CDR3 is TGTGCCAGCAGCTCCGATTTTCGGGGGCAGGGGAGCAATCAGCCCCAGCATTTT.

The rearrangement joins TRBV7-9 to TRBJ2-5; 10 bases match TRBD1. Germline trimming cut 4 bases from V and 5 bases from J; bases unmatched to any gene: 7. Germline V gene lookup returns CDR1 SEHNR and CDR2 FQNEAQ (reference sequence). This CDR3 region has 15 residues. CDR3 nucleotide sequence: TGTGCCAGCAGCTCCCGGACAGGGGGGAGTGAGACCCAGTACTTC. It is translated as CASSSRTGGSETQYF. The full variable domain, with the rest looked up from reference TRBV7-9 and TRBJ2-5, is DTGVSQNPRHKITKRGQNVTFRCDPISEHNRLYWYRQTLGQGPEFLTYFQNEAQLEKSRLLSDRFSAERPKGSFSTLEIQRTEQGDSAMYLCASSSRTGGSETQYFGPGTRLLVL.

The rearrangement links TRBV6-4 to TRBJ2-1; 9 nucleotides align to TRBD2. In germline, CDR1 is MRHNA, CDR2 SNTAGT. The CDR3 is made up of 13 amino acids. V shed 3 bases and J 10 bases; nucleotides not matched to a gene: 4. The CDR3: CASSEGLAGEQFF. The CDR3 DNA reads TGTGCCAGCAGTGAGGGCCTAGCGGGGGAGCAGTTCTTC.

The CDR3 DNA is TGTGCCAGCAGCGGTAGGACAGGGACGACAGATACGCAGTATTTT. It yields the protein CASSGRTGTTDTQYF. This sequence joins TRBV11-2 and TRBJ2-3; 8 bases align to TRBD1. The V gene end was trimmed by 5 bases and the J gene end by 3 bases; junction bases not matched to a gene: 7. The CDR3 has 15 residues. CDR1 and CDR2 from the germline V gene are SGHAT and FQNNGV.

J is TRBJ2-1 and V is TRBV7-7, with 8 bases identical to TRBD2. Looked up from germline, CDR1 is SSHAT and CDR2 is FNYEAQ (reference sequence). V lost 1 base and J lost 6; bases outside the gene matches: 2. The CDR3 totals 14 residues. As DNA, the CDR3 is TGTGCCAGCAGCTTAGGACGGGGGGGCAATGAGCAGTTCTTC. The encoded protein is CASSLGRGGNEQFF.

This clone showed up many times. The rearrangement joins TRBV11-2 to TRBJ2-3; possible D gene TRBD1, 5 bases. Germline-derived CDR1 and CDR2 are SGHAT and FQNNGV. This CDR3 contains 14 residues. Trimming pared 3 bases from V and 2 bases from J, leaving 9 bases between. CDR3 loop: CASSFQGLTDTQYF. In DNA form, the CDR3 reads TGTGCCAGCAGCTTCCAGGGTCTCACAGATACGCAGTATTTT.

The chain combines TRBV5-6 with TRBJ1-4; D gene ambiguous. The CDR3 covers 12 residues. Deletions cut 3 bases from V and 4 bases from J, with 4 bases between. CDR1 is SGHDT and CDR2 is YYEEEE in the germline V gene. The CDR3 DNA is TGTGCCAGCAGCTCCGATAATGAAAAACTGTTTTTT. Its protein product is CASSSDNEKLFF. The complete variable domain, with remaining parts taken from reference TRBV5-6 and TRBJ1-4, reads DAGVTQSPTHLIKTRGQQVTLRCSPKSGHDTVSWYQQALGQGPQFIFQYYEEEERQRGNFPDRFSGHQFPNYSSELNVNALLLGDSALYLCASSSDNEKLFFGSGTQLSVL.

This clone appeared a few times. The chain combines TRBV28 with TRBJ1-4; D uncertain. From germline, CDR1 is MDHEN and CDR2 SYDVKM. Trimming removed 4 bases from V and 5 bases from J, with 5 bases in between. This CDR3 region has 12 residues. CDR3 sequence: CASSSRNEKLFF. CDR3 nucleotide sequence: TGTGCCAGCAGTTCCCGAAATGAAAAACTGTTTTTT.

Of note for this clone: This sample includes further DNA sequences coding for the same CDR3. The chain recombines TRBV6-5 with TRBJ2-7; 11 nucleotides align to TRBD1. CDR1 and CDR2 from the germline V gene are MNHEY and SVGAGI. This CDR3 comprises 15 residues. V shed 6 bases and J 3 bases; nucleotides not matched to a gene: 7. The CDR3 nucleotides read TGTGCCAGCAGCTTGGCGGGACAGGGGGGCTACGAGCAGTACTTC. Translated: CASSLAGQGGYEQYF.

This clone was seen many times. V usage is TRBV14 and J usage is TRBJ1-3; D gene ambiguous. Germline CDR1 SGHDN, CDR2 FVKESK. V gave up 3 bases and J gave up 0 bases, with 9 bases separating them. This CDR3 is 15 amino acids long. CDR3 in amino acids: CASSHGPNSGNTIYF. CDR3 bases: TGTGCCAGCAGCCACGGACCGAACTCTGGAAACACCATATATTTT.

This clone has at least ten counts. The V gene is TRBV7-9, the J gene TRBJ2-5; D remains unclear. V was shortened by 4 bases and J by 5 bases, with 5 bases between the two germline ends. The CDR3 covers 11 residues. Germline V gene sequence: CDR1 SEHNR, CDR2 FQNEAQ (reference sequence). The CDR3 loop is CASSSRETQYF. The CDR3 DNA reads as TGTGCCAGCAGCTCCCGGGAGACCCAGTACTTC.

This clone has ten or more counts. This rearrangement joins TRBV7-9 to TRBJ2-7, with D maybe TRBD1 (5 bases). This CDR3 comprises 14 residues. Germline V gene lookup returns CDR1 SEHNR and CDR2 FQNEAQ (reference sequence). Trimming stripped 3 bases from V and 3 bases from J, with 12 bases between. The CDR3 nucleotides read TGTGCCAGCAGCTTTGGCCAGGGCCTCTACGAGCAGTACTTC. It codes for CASSFGQGLYEQYF.

This rearrangement joins TRBV5-1 to TRBJ1-5; 8 bases map to TRBD1. Trimming cost V 0 bases and J 2 bases; bases outside gene matches: 7. Germline CDR1 is SGHRS and CDR2 is YFSETQ. The CDR3 runs 17 residues. The CDR3 loop reads CASSLAPTGEGNQPQHF. The CDR3, as DNA: TGCGCCAGCAGCTTGGCCCCGACAGGGGAGGGCAATCAGCCCCAGCATTTT.

The V and J genes are TRBV7-4 and TRBJ2-3; 10 bases align to TRBD1. Germline V CDR1 and CDR2: SGHVT, SQSDAQ. The CDR3 is 18 residues long. Trimming took 1 base from V and 3 from J; bases not matched to a gene: 10. CDR3 nucleotides: TGTGCCAGCAGCTTAGAACCCTCGGACAGGGGGTCGACAGATACGCAGTATTTT. This translates into CASSLEPSDRGSTDTQYF.

This clone was seen more than once but under ten times. J is TRBJ1-6 and V is TRBV2; TRBD1 matches 8 bases. The CDR3 is 13 amino acids. After removal of 7 bases from V and 8 bases from J, the junction contained 4 bases not matched to a gene. From germline, CDR1 is SNHLY and CDR2 FYNNEI. The CDR3 spells CASTGQVDSPLHF. DNA of the CDR3: TGTGCCAGCACGGGACAGGTTGATTCACCCCTCCACTTT.

This clone turned up a few times. V is TRBV2 and J is TRBJ1-5; D ambiguous. This CDR3 has 12 residues. Trimming removed 6 bases at V and 0 bases at J, with 3 bases between. Per the germline V gene, CDR1 is SNHLY and CDR2 is FYNNEI. The CDR3: CASRSSNQPQHF. In DNA, the CDR3 is TGTGCCAGCAGGAGTAGCAATCAGCCCCAGCATTTT.

In its sample, this clone was seen a few times. V and J are TRBV7-2 and TRBJ2-7, with 7 bases lining up with TRBD1. The CDR3 consists of 15 residues. The germline CDR1 and CDR2 sequences are SGHTA and FQGNSA. Losses at the gene ends were 5 bases for V and 5 bases for J; bases not matched to a gene: 12. CDR3 amino acids: CASSARRQGPNEQYF. Written as DNA, the CDR3 is TGTGCCAGCAGCGCGAGACGACAGGGCCCCAACGAGCAGTACTTC. The full variable domain, completed using reference TRBV7-2 and TRBJ2-7, is GAGVSQSPSNKVTEKGKDVELRCDPISGHTALYWYRQSLGQGLEFLIYFQGNSAPDKSGLPSDRFSAERTGGSVSTLTIQRTQQEDSAVYLCASSARRQGPNEQYFGPGTRLTVT.

This clone was seen more than once but under ten times. Within the sample, other DNA sequences also encode this same CDR3. V usage is TRBV7-9 and J usage is TRBJ2-5; D gene ambiguous. In germline, CDR1 is SEHNR, CDR2 FQNEAQ (reference sequence). CDR3 length: 11 residues. Between the trimmed V and J ends, which lost 5 bases and 3 bases, there was a span of 4 bases. The DNA of the CDR3 is TGTGCCAGCAGCCCTAAAGAGACCCAGTACTTC. Its protein product is CASSPKETQYF.

There are a few counts of this clone. This sample also contains other DNA sequences that code for the same CDR3. This sequence joins TRBV4-3 and TRBJ2-3; weak D call: TRBD2 (7 bases). Germline CDR1 LGHNA, CDR2 YSLEER. V lost 0 bases, J lost 0 bases, and 13 bases lay in between. CDR3 length: 17 amino acids. In DNA form, the CDR3 reads TGCGCCAGCAGCCAAGATTGGGGGGGCGGGAGCACAGATACGCAGTATTTT. Residues: CASSQDWGGGSTDTQYF.

This sequence joins TRBV28 and TRBJ2-5; the D is unclear. The V end was cut by 6 bases, the J end by 4 bases, with 9 bases between. The CDR3 contains 12 residues. Per the germline V gene, CDR1 is MDHEN and CDR2 is SYDVKM. The CDR3: CASRGSAETQYF. The DNA of the CDR3 is TGTGCCAGCAGAGGAAGCGCAGAGACCCAGTACTTC.

The rearrangement joins TRBV5-1 to TRBJ1-1; tentatively, D is TRBD1 (6 bases). V was trimmed by 4 bases and J by 3 bases, leaving 10 bases between them. The V gene's germline CDR1 is SGHRS and CDR2 YFSETQ. CDR3 length: 13 amino acids. CDR3 loop: CASSQGQYTEAFF. As DNA, the CDR3 is TGCGCCAGCAGCCAGGGACAATACACTGAAGCTTTCTTT.

The chain recombines TRBV7-2 with TRBJ2-5; possibly TRBD2 for D (6 bases). The CDR3 sequence is 14 residues long. Germline CDR1 SGHTA, CDR2 FQGNSA. V gave up 5 bases and J gave up 7 bases, with 17 bases separating them. The CDR3 is CASSPPRERATQYF. The CDR3 DNA sequence: TGTGCCAGCAGCCCCCCTCGGGAGAGGGCGACCCAGTACTTC.

The gene calls are TRBV19 and TRBJ1-2; no reliable D call. CDR1 is LNHDA and CDR2 is SQIVND in the germline V gene (reference sequence). V was clipped by 3 bases and J by 8 bases, with 10 bases between them. The CDR3 length is 12 residues. CDR3 in DNA: TGTGCCAGTAGTATCAAGGGCCTAGGCTACACCTTC. Its protein is CASSIKGLGYTF.

The chain links TRBV4-3 to TRBJ1-4, with D hard to call. This CDR3 spans 15 amino acids. V was clipped by 0 bases and J by 10 bases, with 15 bases between them. Looked up from germline, CDR1 is LGHNA and CDR2 is YSLEER. This CDR3 reads CASSQDLGQVTKLFF. The CDR3 DNA reads TGCGCCAGCAGCCAAGATCTTGGTCAGGTTACAAAACTGTTTTTT.

CDR3 region: CASSQGPAREAFF. CDR3 sequence (DNA): TGTGCCAGCAGCCAAGGCCCGGCCCGTGAAGCTTTCTTT. The V gene is TRBV14, the J gene TRBJ1-1; D call uncertain. V lost 1 base and J lost 7, with 10 bases in between. The CDR3 is made up of 13 amino acids. CDR1 and CDR2 (germline): SGHDN, FVKESK.

The chain carries TRBV9 and TRBJ1-6, with unresolved D. Germline assignment: CDR1 SGDLS and CDR2 YYNGEE. This CDR3 comprises 14 residues. V lost 0 bases and J lost 10, with 11 bases in between. The CDR3 here is CASSVDTGHSPLHF. The DNA of the CDR3 is TGTGCCAGCAGCGTAGATACGGGTCACTCACCCCTCCACTTT.